This T cell receptor beta chain was profiled in a study of blood T cell repertoires in COVID-19. On the study more broadly: Material from acute and convalescent COVID-19 was sourced from the United States, Italy and Spain. The analysed material was cDNA or gDNA that came from T cells, B-cell-depleted T cells, or PBMCs.

The germline gives CDR1 MNHNY, CDR2 SVGAGI (reference sequence). V was clipped by 5 bases and J by 6 bases, with 21 bases between them. The CDR3 extends over 16 amino acids. In the original analysis: The authors estimated nucleated cell counts from reference gene primer amplification. Measured with immunoSEQ multiplex PCR; TCRdb has only the in-frame clones, and not every one. That table furnishes V, J and clone size, whereas the DNA furnished D and trimming. The sample lists some 160,000 clones; more than 70% were seen once. The table lists this clone with a few counts. The chain has TRBV6-6 and TRBJ2-3; weak D call: TRBD2 (7 bases). This clonotype originated in a man between 60 and 75 years old with acute or convalescent COVID-19. Sequences were obtained from peripheral blood. CDR3 sequence: CASSPTLRGAGDTQYF. The DNA for the CDR3 is TGTGCCAGCAGTCCAACCCTACGGGGGGCGGGGGATACGCAGTATTTT.